This TCR beta chain was identified in a study of post-analysis software for immune sequencing data. Study context: Disease trajectories encompassed relapsing-remitting, secondary progressive and progressive-relapsing multiple sclerosis.

The CDR3 has 15 residues. The V end was cut by 10 bases, the J end by 1 base, with 16 bases between. The germline V gene encodes CDR1 ENHRY and CDR2 SYGVKD. Findings and limits, study-wide: Elevated frequency relative to controls characterized roughly 5 TRBV segments in patients, TRBV5-6, TRBV5-1 and TRBV20-1 among them.

A few counts support this clonotype. The antigen remains unidentified. Tagging with unique molecular identifiers was a feature of the TCR beta cDNA libraries. TCRdb itself ran the PCR reads through MiXCR, one entry per CDR3 protein. In the table there are approximately 260,000 distinct CDR3 sequences, 30% to 45% of which are singletons. Sequenced sample: blood. This chain joins TRBV10-3 and TRBJ2-2, with D perhaps TRBD1 (6 bases). This clonotype originated in a girl between 5 and 17 years old with multiple sclerosis. The CDR3 DNA reads TGTGCCAGCCACACCGGGACACTGAACACCGGGGAGCTGTTTTTT. It encodes CASHTGTLNTGELFF.